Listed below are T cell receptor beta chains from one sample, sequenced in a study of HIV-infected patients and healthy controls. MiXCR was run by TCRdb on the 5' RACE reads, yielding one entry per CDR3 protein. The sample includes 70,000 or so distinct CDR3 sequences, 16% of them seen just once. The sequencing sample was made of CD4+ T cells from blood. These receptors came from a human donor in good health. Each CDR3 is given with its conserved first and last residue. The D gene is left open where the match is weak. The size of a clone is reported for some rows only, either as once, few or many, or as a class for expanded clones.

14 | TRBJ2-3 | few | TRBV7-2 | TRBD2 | TGTGCCAGCAAGGCGGGGGGATACACAGATACGCAGTATTTT | CASKAGGYTDTQYF
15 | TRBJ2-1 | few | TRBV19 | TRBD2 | TGTGCCAGTAGTAAACTAGCGGGGGGGCGCAATGAGCAGTTCTTC | CASSKLAGGRNEQFF
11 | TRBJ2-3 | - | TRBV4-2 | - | TGTGCCAGCAACGTCGGGGATACGCAGTATTTT | CASNVGDTQYF
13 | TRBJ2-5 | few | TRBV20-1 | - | TGCAGTGCTAAGGGGCAGGAATTGGAGACCCAGTACTTC | CSAKGQELETQYF
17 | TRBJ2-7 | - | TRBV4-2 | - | TGTGCCAGCAGCCAATCCCGACCCACAGGGAGTCGGTACGAGCAGTACTTC | CASSQSRPTGSRYEQYF
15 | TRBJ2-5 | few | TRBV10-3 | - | TGTGCCATCAGTGAAGGTACCGGACAGCAAGAGACCCAGTACTTC | CAISEGTGQQETQYF
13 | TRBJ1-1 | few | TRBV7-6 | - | TGTGCCAGCAGTCTTCTCCAGAACACTGAAGCTTTCTTT | CASSLLQNTEAFF
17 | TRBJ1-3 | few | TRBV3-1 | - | TGTGCCAGCAGCCAGATATCAGGACAGCTCTCTGGAAACACCATATATTTT | CASSQISGQLSGNTIYF
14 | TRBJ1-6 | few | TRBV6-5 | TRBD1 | TGTGCCAGCAGGAGGGACAGGGAAAATTCACCCCTCCACTTT | CASRRDRENSPLHF
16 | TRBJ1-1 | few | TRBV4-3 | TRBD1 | TGCGCCAGCAGCCAAAACCTGGGACAGGGGGAGACTGAAGCTTTCTTT | CASSQNLGQGETEAFF
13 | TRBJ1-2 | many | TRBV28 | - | TGTGCCAGCAGCTGGACCGGGCCCTATGGCTACACCTTC | CASSWTGPYGYTF
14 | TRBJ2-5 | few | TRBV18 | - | TGTGCCAGCTCGACGCAGGAGGGTCGAGAGACCCAGTACTTC | CASSTQEGRETQYF
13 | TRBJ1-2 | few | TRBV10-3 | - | TGTGCCATCAGTCAGACAGAGCGGGATGGCTACACCTTC | CAISQTERDGYTF
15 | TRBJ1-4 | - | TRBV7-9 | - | TGTGCCAGCAGCTTAGAGTCCGGCACTATTACAAAACTGTTTTTT | CASSLESGTITKLFF
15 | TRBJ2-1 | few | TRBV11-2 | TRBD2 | TGTGCCAGCAGCCCCGGGACTAGCGGGTTCTATGAGCAGTTCTTC | CASSPGTSGFYEQFF
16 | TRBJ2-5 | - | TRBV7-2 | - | TGTGCCAGCAGCTTAGCAGGGCAGGGTGGCCAAGAGACCCAGTACTTC | CASSLAGQGGQETQYF
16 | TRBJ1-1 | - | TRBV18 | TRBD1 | TGTGCCAGCTCACCAGGCGGACAGGGCAAGAACACTGAAGCTTTCTTT | CASSPGGQGKNTEAFF
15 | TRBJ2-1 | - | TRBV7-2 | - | TGTGCCAGCAGCTTAAACAGGGAAACCTACAATGAGCAGTTCTTC | CASSLNRETYNEQFF
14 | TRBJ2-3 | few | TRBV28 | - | TGTGCCAGCAGCGTACAGGAAAACACAGATACGCAGTATTTT | CASSVQENTDTQYF
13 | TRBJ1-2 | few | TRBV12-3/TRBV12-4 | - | TGTGCCAGCTCCCCGGACCTCAACTATGGCTACACCTTC | CASSPDLNYGYTF
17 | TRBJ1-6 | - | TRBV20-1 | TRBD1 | TGCAGTGCTAGAGATGGGCGAAGAGGGACAGTTGGTTCACCCCTCCACTTT | CSARDGRRGTVGSPLHF
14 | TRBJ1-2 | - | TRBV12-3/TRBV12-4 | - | TGTGCCAGCAGTTTACTTCACAGACCGGGGGGCTACACCTTC | CASSLLHRPGGYTF
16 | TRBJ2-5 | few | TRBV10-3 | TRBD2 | TGTGCCATCAGTGACCGAAGCGGGGGGGCTAAAGAGACCCAGTACTTC | CAISDRSGGAKETQYF
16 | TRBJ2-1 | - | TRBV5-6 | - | TGTGCCGGCAAAGGCTGGGGGCAGGGCAGAAGGGATGAGCAGTTCTTC | CAGKGWGQGRRDEQFF
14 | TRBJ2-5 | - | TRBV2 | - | TGTGCCAGCAGCGACGTCGGGCCACAAGAGACCCAGTACTTC | CASSDVGPQETQYF
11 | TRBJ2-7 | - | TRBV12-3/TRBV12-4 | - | TGTGCCAGCAGTCAGACCCTTAGAAAGTACTTC | CASSQTLRKYF
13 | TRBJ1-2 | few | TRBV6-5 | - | TGTGCCAGCAGTTATGAGGGAATCGGTGGCTACACCTTC | CASSYEGIGGYTF
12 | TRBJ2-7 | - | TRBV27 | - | TGTGCCGACCGGGACGGATACTACGAGCAGTACTTC | CADRDGYYEQYF
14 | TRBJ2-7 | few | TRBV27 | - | TGTGCCAGCAGTTCAGAAAACAGGGTCTACGAGCAGTACTTC | CASSSENRVYEQYF